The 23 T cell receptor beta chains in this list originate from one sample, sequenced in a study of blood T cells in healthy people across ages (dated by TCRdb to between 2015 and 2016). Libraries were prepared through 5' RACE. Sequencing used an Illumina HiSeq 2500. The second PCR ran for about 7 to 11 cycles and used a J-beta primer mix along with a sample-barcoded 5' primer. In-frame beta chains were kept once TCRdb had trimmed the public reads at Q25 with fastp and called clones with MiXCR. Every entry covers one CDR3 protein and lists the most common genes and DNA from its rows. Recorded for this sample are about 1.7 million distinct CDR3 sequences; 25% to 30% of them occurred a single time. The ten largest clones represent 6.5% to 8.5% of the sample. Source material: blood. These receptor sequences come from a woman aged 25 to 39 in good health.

The CDR3: CASSLAGRLNSPLHF. For the CDR3, the DNA is TGTGCCAGCAGCTTAGCAGGGAGACTAAATTCACCCCTCCACTTT. V gene TRBV7-2 combines with J gene TRBJ1-6, with D hard to call. CDR3 length: 15 residues. In germline, CDR1 is SGHTA, CDR2 FQGNSA. The ends were cut back, 0 bases at V and 7 bases at J, with 10 bases in the middle.

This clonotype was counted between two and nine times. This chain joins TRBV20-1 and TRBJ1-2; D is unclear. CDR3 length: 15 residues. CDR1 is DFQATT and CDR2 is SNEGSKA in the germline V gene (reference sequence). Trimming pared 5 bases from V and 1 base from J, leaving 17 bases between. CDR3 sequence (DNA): TGCAGTGCTCACGATAGGGTTCTCCTTAACTATGGCTACACCTTC. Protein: CSAHDRVLLNYGYTF.

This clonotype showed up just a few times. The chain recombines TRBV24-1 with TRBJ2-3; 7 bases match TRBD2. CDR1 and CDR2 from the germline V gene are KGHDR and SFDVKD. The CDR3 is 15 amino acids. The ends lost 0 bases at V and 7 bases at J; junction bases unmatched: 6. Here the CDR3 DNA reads TGTGCCACCAGTGATTTGGTGGGCGGGGGTAATACGCAGTATTTT. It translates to CATSDLVGGGNTQYF.

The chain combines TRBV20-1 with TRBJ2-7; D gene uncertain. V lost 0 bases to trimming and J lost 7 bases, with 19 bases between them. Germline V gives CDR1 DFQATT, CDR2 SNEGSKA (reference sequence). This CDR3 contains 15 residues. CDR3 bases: TGCAGTGCTAGAGAACAACTCCATGACCAGAGGGAGCAGTACTTC. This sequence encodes CSAREQLHDQREQYF.

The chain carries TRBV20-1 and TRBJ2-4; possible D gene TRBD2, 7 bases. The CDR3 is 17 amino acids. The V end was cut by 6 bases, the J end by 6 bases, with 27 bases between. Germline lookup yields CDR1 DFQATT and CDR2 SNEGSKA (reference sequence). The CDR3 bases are TGCAGTGCGCCCCCGCTGATTGGGGGGGGCGGGGGAAACATTCAGTACTTC. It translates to CSAPPLIGGGGGNIQYF.

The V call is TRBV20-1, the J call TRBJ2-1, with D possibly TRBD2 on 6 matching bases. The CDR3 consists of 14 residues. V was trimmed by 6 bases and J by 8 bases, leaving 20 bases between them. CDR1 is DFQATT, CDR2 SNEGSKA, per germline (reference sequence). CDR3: CSAVAGPRWDEQFF. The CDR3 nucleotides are TGCAGTGCGGTTGCGGGGCCTAGATGGGATGAGCAGTTCTTC.

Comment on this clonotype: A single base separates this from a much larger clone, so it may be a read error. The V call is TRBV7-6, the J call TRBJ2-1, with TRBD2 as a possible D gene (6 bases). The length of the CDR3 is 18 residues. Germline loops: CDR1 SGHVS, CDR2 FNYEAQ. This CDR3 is CASSLDYPGGSGRNERFF. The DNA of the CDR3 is TGTGCCAGCAGCTTAGACTATCCCGGCGGTAGCGGCCGAAATGAGCGGTTCTTC.

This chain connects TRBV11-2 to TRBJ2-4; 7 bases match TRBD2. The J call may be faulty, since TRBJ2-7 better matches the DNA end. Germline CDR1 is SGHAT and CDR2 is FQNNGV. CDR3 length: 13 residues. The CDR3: CASSLPGGGEQYF. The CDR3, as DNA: TGTGCCAGCAGCTTACCGGGAGGAGGCGAGCAGTACTTC.

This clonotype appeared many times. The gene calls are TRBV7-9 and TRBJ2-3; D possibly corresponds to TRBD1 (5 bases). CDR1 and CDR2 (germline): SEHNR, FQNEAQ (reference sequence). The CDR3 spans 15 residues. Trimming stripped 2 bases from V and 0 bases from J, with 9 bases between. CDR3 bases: TGTGCCAGCAGCTTAACGACAGCGAGCACAGATACGCAGTATTTT. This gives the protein CASSLTTASTDTQYF.

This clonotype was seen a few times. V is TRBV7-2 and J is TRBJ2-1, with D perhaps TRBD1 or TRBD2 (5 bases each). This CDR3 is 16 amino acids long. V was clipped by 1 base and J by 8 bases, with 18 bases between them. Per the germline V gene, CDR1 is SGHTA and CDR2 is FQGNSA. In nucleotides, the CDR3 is TGTGCCAGCAGCTTAGGGGGGTCGCACCCTTCCGATGAGCAGTTCTTC. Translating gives CASSLGGSHPSDEQFF. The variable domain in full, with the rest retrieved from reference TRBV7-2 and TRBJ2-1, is GAGVSQSPSNKVTEKGKDVELRCDPISGHTALYWYRQSLGQGLEFLIYFQGNSAPDKSGLPSDRFSAERTGGSVSTLTIQRTQQEDSAVYLCASSLGGSHPSDEQFFGPGTRLTVL.

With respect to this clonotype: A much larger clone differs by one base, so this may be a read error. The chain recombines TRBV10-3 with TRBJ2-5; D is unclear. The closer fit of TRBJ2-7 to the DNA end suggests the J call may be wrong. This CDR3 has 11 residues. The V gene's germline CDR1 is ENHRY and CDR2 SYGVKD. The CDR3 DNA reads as TGTGCCACCAGTGGTGGGAACGAGCAGTACTTC. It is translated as CATSGGNEQYF.

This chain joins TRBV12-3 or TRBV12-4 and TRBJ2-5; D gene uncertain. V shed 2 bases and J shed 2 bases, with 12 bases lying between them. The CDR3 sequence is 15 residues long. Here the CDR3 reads CASSLFGRQQETQYF. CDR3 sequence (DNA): TGTGCCAGCAGTTTATTTGGCAGGCAGCAAGAGACCCAGTACTTC.

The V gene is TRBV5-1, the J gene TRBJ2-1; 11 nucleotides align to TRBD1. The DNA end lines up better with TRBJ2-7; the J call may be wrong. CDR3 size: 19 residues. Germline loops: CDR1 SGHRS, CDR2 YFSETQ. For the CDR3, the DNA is TGCGCCAGCAGCTTCTCCGGGACAGGGGGTGAATTTTCCTACAATGAGCAGTACTTC. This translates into CASSFSGTGGEFSYNEQYF.

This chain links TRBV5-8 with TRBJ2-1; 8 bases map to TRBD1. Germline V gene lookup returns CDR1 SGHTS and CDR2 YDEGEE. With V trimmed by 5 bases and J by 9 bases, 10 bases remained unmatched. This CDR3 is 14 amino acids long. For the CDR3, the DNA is TGTGCCAGCAGGAGACAGGGGTCCTACGGTGAGCAGTTCTTC. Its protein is CASRRQGSYGEQFF.

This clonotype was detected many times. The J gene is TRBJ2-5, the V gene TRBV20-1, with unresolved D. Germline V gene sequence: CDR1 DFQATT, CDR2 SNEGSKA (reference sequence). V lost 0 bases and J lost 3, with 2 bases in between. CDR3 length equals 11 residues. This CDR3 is CSARDEETQYF. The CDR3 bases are TGCAGTGCTAGAGATGAAGAGACCCAGTACTTC.

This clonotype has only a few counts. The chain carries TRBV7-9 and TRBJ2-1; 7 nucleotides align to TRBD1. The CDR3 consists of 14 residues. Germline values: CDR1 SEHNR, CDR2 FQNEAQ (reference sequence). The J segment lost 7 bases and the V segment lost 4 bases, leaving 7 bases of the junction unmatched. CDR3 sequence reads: CASSWTSTGNEQFF. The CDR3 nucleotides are TGTGCCAGCAGCTGGACCTCGACAGGGAATGAGCAGTTCTTC.

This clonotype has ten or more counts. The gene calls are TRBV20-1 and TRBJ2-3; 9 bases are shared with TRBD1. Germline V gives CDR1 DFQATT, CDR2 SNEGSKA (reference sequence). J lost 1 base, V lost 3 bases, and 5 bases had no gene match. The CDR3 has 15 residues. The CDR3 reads CSARGTGSGTDTQYF. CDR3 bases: TGCAGTGCTAGGGGGACAGGGAGTGGCACAGATACGCAGTATTTT.

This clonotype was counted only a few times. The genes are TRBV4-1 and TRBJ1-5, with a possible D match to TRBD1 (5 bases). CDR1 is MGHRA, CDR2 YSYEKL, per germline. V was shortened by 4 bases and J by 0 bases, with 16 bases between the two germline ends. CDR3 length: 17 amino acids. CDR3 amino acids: CASSRSGTEYSNQPQHF. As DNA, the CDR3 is TGCGCCAGCAGCCGTTCCGGGACCGAATATAGCAATCAGCCCCAGCATTTT.

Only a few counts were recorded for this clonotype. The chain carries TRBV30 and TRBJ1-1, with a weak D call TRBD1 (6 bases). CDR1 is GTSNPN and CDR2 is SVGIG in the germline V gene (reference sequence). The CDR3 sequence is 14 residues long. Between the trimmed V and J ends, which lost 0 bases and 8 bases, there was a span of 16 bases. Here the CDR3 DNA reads TGTGCCTGGAGTGTAGGATCAGGGGCCACCGAAGCTTTCTTT. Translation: CAWSVGSGATEAFF.

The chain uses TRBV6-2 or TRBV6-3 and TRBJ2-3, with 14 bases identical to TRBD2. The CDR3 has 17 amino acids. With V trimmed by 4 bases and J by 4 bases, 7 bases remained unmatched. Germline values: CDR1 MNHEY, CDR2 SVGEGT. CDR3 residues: CASSSGLAGVGADTQYF. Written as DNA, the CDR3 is TGTGCCAGCAGTTCGGGACTAGCGGGAGTCGGCGCAGATACGCAGTATTTT.

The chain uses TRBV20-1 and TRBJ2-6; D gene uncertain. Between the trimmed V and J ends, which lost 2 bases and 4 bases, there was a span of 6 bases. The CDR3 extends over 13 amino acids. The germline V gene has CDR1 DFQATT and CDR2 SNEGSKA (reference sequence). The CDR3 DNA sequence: TGCAGTGCTAGAAGCGCAGGGGCCAACGTCCTGACTTTC. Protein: CSARSAGANVLTF.

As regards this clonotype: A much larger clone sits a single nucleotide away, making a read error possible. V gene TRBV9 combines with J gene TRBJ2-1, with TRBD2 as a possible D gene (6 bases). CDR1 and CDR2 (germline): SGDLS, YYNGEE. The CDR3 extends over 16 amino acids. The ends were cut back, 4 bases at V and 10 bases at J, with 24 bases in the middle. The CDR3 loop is CASSSYSWRGSGEQFF. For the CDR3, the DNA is TGTGCCAGCAGCTCATATTCATGGAGGGGCTCGGGGGAGCAGTTCTTC. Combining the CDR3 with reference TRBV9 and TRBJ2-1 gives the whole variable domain DSGVTQTPKHLITATGQRVTLRCSPRSGDLSVYWYQQSLDQGLQFLIQYYNGEERAKGNILERFSAQQFPDLHSELNLSSLELGDSALYFCASSSYSWRGSGEQFFGPGTRLTVL.

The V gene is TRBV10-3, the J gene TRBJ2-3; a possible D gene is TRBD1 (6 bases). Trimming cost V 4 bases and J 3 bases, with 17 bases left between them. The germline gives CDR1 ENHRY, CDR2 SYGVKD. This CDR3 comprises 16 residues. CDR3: CAISAVQGEITDTQYF. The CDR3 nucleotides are TGTGCCATCAGTGCGGTACAGGGAGAGATAACAGATACGCAGTATTTT.